The rows below give T cell receptor beta chains drawn from one sample of a study of blood T cells in healthy people across ages. TCRdb re-called the 5' RACE reads through MiXCR, storing one row per CDR3 protein. The data contain about 500,000 distinct CDR3 sequences, 24% of them seen just once; the ten biggest clones take up under 9%. The sample was also linked to a second study, of T cells of mothers and their children.

The source material was blood. Receptors were obtained from a boy aged 5-17 years in good health. Each CDR3 is given with its conserved first and last residue. D genes are given only for firm matches. Some rows have no size entry. The others give once, few or many, or a class for an expanded clone.

j_gene,d_gene,abundance,v_gene,CDR3aa,CDR3nt
TRBJ2-7,.,.,TRBV29-1,CSVVSLQGGYEQYF,TGCAGCGTTGTATCCCTACAGGGGGGGTACGAGCAGTACTTC
TRBJ2-1,.,.,TRBV7-7,CASSFEEGREQFF,TGTGCTAGCAGCTTTGAGGAGGGCAGGGAGCAGTTCTTC
TRBJ2-5,TRBD2,few,TRBV9,CASSPRWASGAQETQYF,TGTGCCAGCAGCCCTCGGTGGGCTAGCGGGGCTCAAGAGACCCAGTACTTC
TRBJ2-3,.,few,TRBV3-1,CASSPATGKGTDTQYF,TGTGCCAGCAGCCCAGCCACAGGGAAGGGCACAGATACGCAGTATTTT
TRBJ2-7,TRBD2,.,TRBV13,CASSSSGGQSFYEQYF,TGTGCCAGCAGCTCTAGCGGGGGGCAAAGTTTCTACGAGCAGTACTTC
TRBJ2-1,TRBD2,few,TRBV9,CTSSVGLAGNNEQFF,TGTACCAGCAGCGTAGGGCTAGCGGGAAACAATGAGCAGTTCTTC
TRBJ2-7,.,few,TRBV25-1,CASSSGTNYEQYF,TGTGCCAGCAGTTCTGGTACGAACTACGAGCAGTACTTC
TRBJ2-1,.,.,TRBV20-1,CSAGLGGLEQFF,TGCAGTGCTGGACTAGGGGGTCTTGAGCAGTTCTTC
TRBJ1-2,.,few,TRBV5-1,CASSSGRGYGYTF,TGCGCCAGCAGCTCCGGACGAGGGTATGGCTACACCTTC
TRBJ1-4,TRBD1,many,TRBV7-2,CASSLGQGALFF,TGTGCCAGCAGCTTGGGACAGGGGGCACTGTTTTTT
TRBJ2-3,TRBD1,.,TRBV5-5,CASSLVGDRGLDTQYF,TGTGCCAGCAGCTTGGTAGGGGACAGGGGTTTAGATACGCAGTATTTT
TRBJ1-2,TRBD1,.,TRBV18,CASSPGTDHTTSYGYTF,TGTGCCAGCTCCCCTGGGACAGACCACACTACTAGCTATGGCTACACCTTC
TRBJ1-4,.,few,TRBV2,CASRDGTTNEKLFF,TGTGCCAGCAGGGACGGAACAACTAATGAAAAACTGTTTTTT
TRBJ2-7,TRBD1,.,TRBV6-5,CASSSRGDRFYEQYF,TGTGCCAGCAGTTCCCGAGGGGACAGATTCTACGAGCAGTACTTC
TRBJ2-5,TRBD2,.,TRBV4-3,CASSHPGGEQYF,TGCGCCAGCAGCCATCCGGGAGGTGAGCAGTACTTC
TRBJ1-2,.,.,TRBV7-9,CASSPTGVGNYGYTF,TGTGCCAGCAGCCCTACGGGGGTCGGGAACTATGGCTACACCTTC
TRBJ2-7,.,.,TRBV7-2,CASSFLTTDPQKYEQYF,TGTGCCAGCAGCTTTCTTACGACTGACCCGCAAAAATACGAGCAGTACTTC
TRBJ2-3,TRBD1,few,TRBV7-9,CASRSTGGTDTQYF,TGTGCCAGCAGGTCTACAGGGGGGACAGATACGCAGTATTTT
TRBJ2-7,TRBD1,.,TRBV27,CASSPRQGTVSDEQYF,TGTGCCAGCAGTCCGCGACAGGGAACCGTTTCGGACGAGCAGTACTTC
TRBJ2-1,TRBD2,many,TRBV7-8,CASSFVSGGLSYNEQFF,TGTGCCAGCAGCTTTGTTAGCGGGGGGTTATCCTACAATGAGCAGTTCTTC
TRBJ2-7,.,.,TRBV29-1,CSVTEIHEQYF,TGCAGCGTTACCGAGATCCACGAGCAGTACTTC
TRBJ2-5,.,.,TRBV7-8,CASRAAGGETQYF,TGTGCCAGCAGGGCAGCAGGCGGCGAGACCCAGTACTTC
TRBJ2-2,.,.,TRBV6-5,CASSYRAGSGELFF,TGTGCCAGCAGTTACAGGGCAGGATCCGGGGAGCTGTTTTTT